This passage covers 14 T cell receptor beta chains from one sample sequenced in a study of response to subunit inactivated influenza vaccine. From the RT-PCR reads, TCRdb called clonotypes with MiXCR, one entry per CDR3 protein. This table holds 530,000 or so distinct CDR3 sequences, over 9.5% found once. Sequenced material: PBMCs from blood, taken on the day of vaccination. These receptors all stem from a middle-aged man who received an inactivated influenza vaccine.

This rearrangement joins TRBV20-1 to TRBJ1-1; D gene ambiguous. CDR1 is DFQATT, CDR2 SNEGSKA, per germline (reference sequence). The ends were cut back, 1 base at V and 0 bases at J, with 9 bases in the middle. The CDR3 has 14 residues. CDR3 nucleotide sequence: TGCAGTGCTAGAGTGGGCGCATTGAACACTGAAGCTTTCTTT. Amino acids: CSARVGALNTEAFF.

The chain carries TRBV24-1 and TRBJ1-5, with D maybe TRBD1 (6 bases). The CDR3 covers 15 residues. Germline CDR1 reads KGHDR; CDR2 reads SFDVKD. V lost 7 bases to trimming and J lost 4 bases, with 16 bases between them. CDR3 protein: CATSKGRGANQPQHF. In DNA, the CDR3 is TGTGCCACCAGCAAGGGACGGGGGGCGAATCAGCCCCAGCATTTT.

This clonotype was picked up a small number of times. The gene calls are TRBV12-3 or TRBV12-4 and TRBJ1-6; D perhaps matches TRBD1 (6 bases). The V end lost 4 bases, the J end lost 8 bases, and 12 bases lay between the germline ends. The CDR3 is made up of 14 amino acids. As DNA, the CDR3 is TGTGCCAGCAGTTACAGGGCCGGGGATTCACCCCTCCACTTT. Translation gives CASSYRAGDSPLHF.

This chain links TRBV12-3 or TRBV12-4 with TRBJ1-6; D may be TRBD1 (5 bases). There are 15 residues in the CDR3. V shed 3 bases and J shed 7 bases, with 13 bases lying between them. CDR3 amino acids: CASSLSGSLNSPLHF. The CDR3 nucleotides are TGTGCCAGCAGTTTGTCAGGGAGCTTAAATTCACCCCTCCACTTT.

The CDR3 DNA is TGTGCCAGCAGCCAAGAAGAGGAAGGGACCTATGGCTACACCTTC. Translating it yields CASSQEEEGTYGYTF. This sequence joins TRBV4-2 and TRBJ1-2; TRBD1 is a possible D gene (5 bases). V was clipped by 0 bases and J by 4 bases, with 12 bases between them. Germline assignment: CDR1 LGHNA and CDR2 YNFKEQ. There are 15 residues in the CDR3.

The chain joins TRBV6-2 or TRBV6-3 to TRBJ2-7; TRBD2 agrees at 8 bases. V dropped 1 base and J dropped 9; count of bases not matched to a gene: 8. The CDR3 is 14 amino acids. Germline CDR1 is MNHEY and CDR2 is SVGEGT. The CDR3 reads CASSYFGGLAGQYF. CDR3 nucleotides: TGTGCCAGCAGTTACTTCGGTGGGCTAGCGGGGCAGTACTTC.

CDR3 sequence reads: CASSPRDGGYEQYF. In DNA form, the CDR3 reads TGTGCCAGCTCACCGAGGGACGGGGGCTACGAGCAGTACTTC. The chain links TRBV18 to TRBJ2-7; TRBD2 is a possible D gene (6 bases). The germline V and J ends were trimmed by 3 bases and 3 bases, with 12 bases remaining between them. CDR1 KGHSH and CDR2 LQKENI come from the germline V gene. The length of the CDR3 is 14 residues.

This clonotype was observed a handful of times. This chain joins TRBV4-3 and TRBJ2-1; 7 bases map to TRBD1. Losses at the gene ends were 4 bases for V and 4 bases for J; bases not matched to a gene: 10. The CDR3 totals 16 residues. CDR1 and CDR2 from the germline V gene are LGHNA and YSLEER. CDR3 DNA: TGCGCCAGCAGCCTGGACGGACAGGCGTCTTACAATGAGCAGTTCTTC. Its protein product is CASSLDGQASYNEQFF.

The rearrangement joins TRBV15 to TRBJ2-3; 13 bases match TRBD2. Germline assignment: CDR1 LNHNV and CDR2 YYDKDF (reference sequence). J lost 8 bases, V lost 4 bases, and 9 bases had no gene match. CDR3 length: 16 residues. This chain's CDR3 is CATSKRLAGGQGTQYF. CDR3 DNA: TGTGCCACCAGCAAGCGACTAGCGGGGGGACAGGGTACGCAGTATTTT.

This clonotype was picked up a small number of times. V is TRBV29-1 and J is TRBJ2-1, with TRBD2 matching 12 bases. With V trimmed by 6 bases and J by 9 bases, 12 bases remained unmatched. From germline, CDR1 is SQVTM and CDR2 ANQGSEA. The CDR3 extends over 15 amino acids. CDR3 amino acids: CSVRGLAGDYGEQFF. For the CDR3, the DNA is TGCAGCGTCCGGGGACTAGCGGGCGACTACGGTGAGCAGTTCTTC.

This sequence joins TRBV4-1 and TRBJ2-7, with D unclear. The CDR3 is 14 residues long. Germline-derived CDR1 and CDR2 are MGHRA and YSYEKL. V gave up 4 bases and J gave up 3 bases, with 13 bases separating them. The DNA for the CDR3 is TGCGCCAGCAGCCCAGGAGTGGGCTTCTACGAGCAGTACTTC. Protein: CASSPGVGFYEQYF.

This clonotype was counted at least ten times. V usage is TRBV6-5 and J usage is TRBJ1-1; D not resolved. There are 14 residues in the CDR3. V was cut by 3 bases and J by 8 bases, with 16 bases left in between. CDR1 is MNHEY and CDR2 is SVGAGI in the germline V gene. CDR3: CASSYGRRAGEAFF. Here the CDR3 DNA reads TGTGCCAGCAGTTATGGCAGGCGGGCGGGAGAAGCTTTCTTT.

There are a few counts of this clonotype. V is TRBV5-5 and J is TRBJ2-1; the match to TRBD1 covers 8 bases. V lost 4 bases and J lost 9; bases outside the gene matches: 9. CDR3 length: 14 residues. CDR1 is SGHKS and CDR2 is YYEKEE in the germline V gene (reference sequence). The CDR3 DNA sequence: TGTGCCAGCAGCCCGACAGGGGAGCGGAGTGAGCAGTTCTTC. Amino acid sequence: CASSPTGERSEQFF.

This clonotype has a handful of counts. The chain carries TRBV11-3 and TRBJ2-3; D is unclear. Per the germline V gene, CDR1 is SGHNT and CDR2 is YENEEA. Trimming removed 5 bases from V and 4 bases from J, with 10 bases in between. This CDR3 is built from 13 residues. CDR3: CASSEDPADTQYF. In DNA, the CDR3 is TGTGCCAGCAGCGAGGATCCCGCAGATACGCAGTATTTT.